The source of this T cell receptor (beta chain) is a study of T cells after yellow fever vaccination. V lost 4 bases, J lost 1 base, and 12 bases lay in between. Looked up from germline, CDR1 is SGHTS and CDR2 is YDEGEE. This CDR3 has 15 residues. MiXCR was run by TCRdb on the 5' RACE reads, yielding one entry per CDR3 protein. The table lists hundreds of thousands of distinct CDR3 sequences, under 15% of them singletons. This clonotype was found a few times. The sequence was collected from a man younger than 35 who received the YFV17D yellow fever vaccine. The sequencing here drew on CD4+ T cells sorted from PBMCs, taken 15 days after the yellow fever booster vaccination. The chain is built from TRBV5-8 and TRBJ1-5; D unresolved. CDR3 nucleotides: TGTGCCAGCAGCCGAGGGTTAGTGAGCAATCAGCCCCAGCATTTT. Translation: CASSRGLVSNQPQHF.